This T cell receptor (beta chain) is drawn from a study of T cells in Graves' hyperthyroidism and ophthalmopathy. The authors obtained PBMCs from 7.5 to 10 ml of fresh peripheral blood. TCR beta CDR3 sequences were amplified from RNA transcripts. TCR CDR3 regions were first amplified by RT-PCR with HTBI primers. TCRdb reprocessed the multiplex PCR reads via MiXCR and lists one record per CDR3 protein. The sample lists around 270,000 distinct CDR3 sequences, approximately 18% seen once, with under 40% in the top ten. General study findings and limits: Appearing also in blood were most of the thyroid clonotypes expanded above 0.001. In the analysis, a 13 V-J model separated ophthalmopathy from stable hyperthyroidism.

On this clonotype: Its matching antigen is unknown.

V shed 6 bases and J shed 0 bases, with 23 bases lying between them. The germline V gene has CDR1 DFQATT and CDR2 SNEGSKA (reference sequence). CDR3 length equals 17 residues. The chain recombines TRBV20-1 with TRBJ2-5; TRBD2 might be the D (6 bases). The receptor was isolated from a man in his forties or fifties with Graves' ophthalmopathy. The sequenced sample was blood. Written as DNA, the CDR3 is TGCAGTGCCCAAGACCCGGGGCTAGCGCCGTACCAAGAGACCCAGTACTTC. Its protein is CSAQDPGLAPYQETQYF.